One sample yielded the 7 T cell receptor beta chains listed below, sequenced in a study of blood T cell repertoires in COVID-19. Only in-frame clones appear in the TCRdb table, and some are missing; sequencing was by immunoSEQ multiplex PCR. The sample holds approximately 190,000 clones, over 75% seen once. Sequencing was carried out using peripheral blood. The receptor source for this set is a man between 50 and 59 years old with acute or convalescent COVID-19.

The rearrangement joins TRBV27 to TRBJ1-2; tentatively, D is TRBD1 (6 bases). The V gene's germline CDR1 is MNHEY and CDR2 SMNVEV (reference sequence). With 5 bases removed from V and 6 bases from J, the gap between germline ends came to 13 bases. The CDR3 extends over 13 amino acids. CDR3 bases: TGTGCCAGCAGTACCTCACAGGGCCATGGCTACACCTTC. Residues: CASSTSQGHGYTF.

This sequence joins TRBV27 and TRBJ2-7, with 9 bases matching TRBD2. Germline V gene lookup returns CDR1 MNHEY and CDR2 SMNVEV (reference sequence). Trimming cost V 0 bases and J 6 bases; bases outside gene matches: 9. The CDR3 covers 16 residues. This chain's CDR3 is CASSLSITSGFAEQYF. CDR3 coding DNA: TGTGCCAGCAGTTTATCGATAACTAGCGGGTTCGCCGAGCAGTACTTC.

This clone showed up just once. The chain's CDR3 is CASSLITTVSTDTQYF. In DNA form, the CDR3 reads TGTGCCAGCAGCTTAATAACGACAGTCAGCACAGATACGCAGTATTTT. This chain links TRBV7-3 with TRBJ2-3, with D perhaps matching TRBD1 (5 bases). Between the trimmed V and J ends, which lost 1 base and 0 bases, there was a span of 11 bases. CDR1 and CDR2 from the germline V gene are SGHTA and FQGTGA. The CDR3 contains 16 residues. The variable domain in full, completed from reference TRBV7-3 and TRBJ2-3, reads GAGVSQTPSNKVTEKGKYVELRCDPISGHTALYWYRQSLGQGPEFLIYFQGTGAADDSGLPNDRFFAVRPEGSVSTLKIQRTERGDSAVYLCASSLITTVSTDTQYFGPGTRLTVL.

The chain carries TRBV18 and TRBJ2-5; TRBD1 matches 11 bases. Trimming at V came to 4 bases and at J to 4 bases, leaving 5 bases not matched to a gene. This CDR3 has 15 residues. Germline CDR1 and CDR2: KGHSH and LQKENI. The CDR3 DNA sequence: TGTGCCAGCTCACTTCCCGGGACAGGGGGAGAGACCCAGTACTTC. It yields the protein CASSLPGTGGETQYF.

The CDR3 is CASSVVSGRGTGELFF. CDR3 DNA sequence: TGTGCCAGCAGCGTAGTAAGCGGGCGAGGCACCGGGGAGCTGTTTTTT. The V and J genes are TRBV9 and TRBJ2-2; D may be TRBD2 (6 bases). Germline V gene data show CDR1 as SGDLS and CDR2 as YYNGEE. The CDR3 is 16 residues long. V shed 0 bases and J shed 4 bases, with 13 bases lying between them.

V gene TRBV29-1 combines with J gene TRBJ2-7, with D uncertain. Germline CDR1 is SQVTM and CDR2 is ANQGSEA. This CDR3 is built from 12 residues. Trimming took 4 bases from V and 3 from J, leaving 10 bases between them. As DNA, the CDR3 is TGCAGCGTTGTGGGCTTATACTACGAGCAGTACTTC. It specifies CSVVGLYYEQYF.

The V and J genes are TRBV7-9 and TRBJ1-1; D uncertain. V lost 5 bases and J 1 base, leaving 14 bases between the germline ends. CDR3 size: 15 residues. Germline-derived CDR1 and CDR2 are SEHNR and FQNEAQ (reference sequence). The CDR3 DNA is TGTGCCAGCAGCCGGTGGTTAAGTGGGAACACTGAAGCTTTCTTT. This codes for CASSRWLSGNTEAFF.